This is a list of T cell receptor beta chains from one sample in a study of cytomegalovirus exposure and HLA in healthy donors. The assay was immunoSEQ multiplex PCR, and TCRdb's table has in-frame clones only and misses some. Seen here are under 170,000 clones, 60% to 70% observed once, and the top ten hold roughly 6.8%. The sequenced sample was PBMCs. Source of these receptors: a woman aged 55-69 years in good health and CMV-seropositive. The CDR3 runs from the conserved cysteine through the conserved F or W.

j_gene: TRBJ2-2; v_gene: TRBV2; CDR3aa: CASSIRSGRDTGELFF
j_gene: TRBJ2-5; v_gene: TRBV10-3; CDR3aa: CATNHPGTEETQYF
j_gene: TRBJ2-5; v_gene: TRBV18; CDR3aa: CASSPAGDETQYF
j_gene: TRBJ2-1; v_gene: TRBV10-1; CDR3aa: CASSGASGSLASYNEQFF
j_gene: TRBJ1-1; v_gene: TRBV5-1; CDR3aa: CASSTGQNTEAFF
j_gene: TRBJ1-3; v_gene: TRBV7-9; CDR3aa: CASSFTTGIENTIYF
j_gene: TRBJ2-5; v_gene: TRBV6-1; CDR3aa: CASSPAGQPDQYF
j_gene: TRBJ2-3; v_gene: TRBV9; CDR3aa: CASTASGQGADTQYF
j_gene: TRBJ2-1; v_gene: TRBV5-4; CDR3aa: CASSHRQGNEQFF
j_gene: TRBJ1-6; v_gene: TRBV28; CDR3aa: CASSGAGQGAYSPLHF
j_gene: TRBJ2-6; v_gene: TRBV2; CDR3aa: CASSEGYNLTPGANVLTF
j_gene: TRBJ1-4; v_gene: TRBV4-1; CDR3aa: CASSQDAGGTDEKLFF
j_gene: TRBJ2-1; v_gene: TRBV4-1; CDR3aa: CASSQGWLGNEQFF
j_gene: TRBJ2-7; v_gene: TRBV5-1; CDR3aa: CASSLGAGAYEQYF
j_gene: TRBJ1-5; v_gene: TRBV5-5; CDR3aa: CASSGGEGSNQPQHF
j_gene: TRBJ1-1; v_gene: TRBV5-1; CDR3aa: CASSERYRAEAFF
j_gene: TRBJ2-7; v_gene: TRBV6-6; CDR3aa: CASREGTSGRYEQYF
j_gene: TRBJ1-3; v_gene: TRBV11-2; CDR3aa: CASSSVSGNTIYF
j_gene: TRBJ2-7; v_gene: TRBV18; CDR3aa: CASSPGTRYEQYF
j_gene: TRBJ2-1; v_gene: TRBV7-2; CDR3aa: CASSLDGTNYNEQFF
j_gene: TRBJ1-1; v_gene: TRBV5-1; CDR3aa: CASSFMGGLNTEAFF
j_gene: TRBJ2-3; v_gene: TRBV5-1; CDR3aa: CASSASPGAFDTQYF
j_gene: TRBJ1-2; v_gene: TRBV29-1; CDR3aa: CSVRDSDRADGYTF
j_gene: TRBJ1-5; v_gene: TRBV28; CDR3aa: CASSSDTRRRHF
j_gene: TRBJ1-1; v_gene: TRBV29-1; CDR3aa: CSVETGGTEAFF
j_gene: TRBJ1-3; v_gene: TRBV5-1; CDR3aa: CASSLGGQGNTIYF
j_gene: TRBJ2-7; v_gene: TRBV6-1; CDR3aa: CASSEARSEQYF
j_gene: TRBJ1-1; v_gene: TRBV19; CDR3aa: CASSSDGGGNTEAFF
j_gene: TRBJ1-2; v_gene: TRBV6-4; CDR3aa: CASSDVPGHGYTF